This is a list of T cell receptor beta chains from one sample in a study of shared clonotypes between healthy human individuals. The method was immunoSEQ multiplex PCR; TCRdb's version includes in-frame clones alone and lacks a portion of them. The sample has 2 million to 2.5 million clones; around 95% are singletons. The sequenced material came from naive CD4+ T cells sorted from blood. The receptors were gathered from a man younger than 35 in good health. Both conserved end residues are part of each CDR3. Fields, in order: J gene, V gene, CDR3 protein.

j_call: TRBJ2-3
v_call: TRBV18
cdr3_aa: CASSPSRSRTDTQYF

j_call: TRBJ2-7
v_call: TRBV6-5
cdr3_aa: CASSSDVTRQYF

j_call: TRBJ1-1
v_call: TRBV7-6
cdr3_aa: CASSLVYEGRGGSNTEAFF

j_call: TRBJ2-2
v_call: TRBV28
cdr3_aa: CASKLAGPGGELFF

j_call: TRBJ1-4
v_call: TRBV28
cdr3_aa: CASTDSTFGRLFF

j_call: TRBJ2-7
v_call: TRBV5-1
cdr3_aa: CASSLVGDNEQYF

j_call: TRBJ2-4
v_call: TRBV9
cdr3_aa: CASNRKEKGVAKNIQYF

j_call: TRBJ1-4
v_call: TRBV18
cdr3_aa: CASADFERGEKLFF

j_call: TRBJ2-3
v_call: TRBV7-2
cdr3_aa: CASSLGFSGITATDTQYF

j_call: TRBJ1-1
v_call: TRBV11-2
cdr3_aa: CASSSTDRGLGAFF

j_call: TRBJ2-7
v_call: TRBV7-2
cdr3_aa: CASSSRGRSFTYEQYF

j_call: TRBJ2-7
v_call: TRBV6-5
cdr3_aa: CASSYSRQPYYEQYF

j_call: TRBJ2-7
v_call: TRBV11-2
cdr3_aa: CASSSQRDRSSYEQYF

j_call: TRBJ1-1
v_call: TRBV18
cdr3_aa: CASSPDLTTEAFF

j_call: TRBJ2-3
v_call: TRBV30
cdr3_aa: CAWKGALSTDTQYF

j_call: TRBJ1-5
v_call: TRBV28
cdr3_aa: CASSGGGQPQHF

j_call: TRBJ2-3
v_call: TRBV15
cdr3_aa: CATSRDPMTGADTQYF

j_call: TRBJ1-4
v_call: TRBV4-1
cdr3_aa: CASSQAGAGNEKLFF

j_call: TRBJ1-6
v_call: TRBV5-6
cdr3_aa: CASSFDRGQKNSPLHF

j_call: TRBJ2-7
v_call: TRBV6-6
cdr3_aa: CASSYDRTSGDF

j_call: TRBJ2-3
v_call: TRBV28
cdr3_aa: CASSPWAGGGTDTQYF

j_call: TRBJ1-1
v_call: TRBV6-6
cdr3_aa: CASPQGVNTEAFF

j_call: TRBJ2-3
v_call: TRBV19
cdr3_aa: CASSIDGREPLWEDTQYF

j_call: TRBJ1-2
v_call: TRBV6-5
cdr3_aa: CASSTGREGYTF

j_call: TRBJ2-7
v_call: TRBV29-1
cdr3_aa: CSGTNSYEQYF

j_call: TRBJ2-7
v_call: TRBV11-2
cdr3_aa: CASSLDRFSYEQYF

j_call: TRBJ1-1
v_call: TRBV7-3
cdr3_aa: CASSPGLNTEAFF

j_call: TRBJ2-7
v_call: TRBV5-1
cdr3_aa: CASSLKGYEQYF

j_call: TRBJ2-5
v_call: TRBV18
cdr3_aa: CASSTFQETQYF

j_call: TRBJ2-7
v_call: TRBV27
cdr3_aa: CASSSNEQYF

j_call: TRBJ2-4
v_call: TRBV29-1
cdr3_aa: CSDLKEPGNIQYF

j_call: TRBJ1-6
v_call: TRBV28
cdr3_aa: CASYRANSPLHF

j_call: TRBJ1-6
v_call: TRBV4-1
cdr3_aa: CASSRDRANSPLHF

j_call: TRBJ1-4
v_call: TRBV30
cdr3_aa: CAWSIRGTGEKLFF

j_call: TRBJ1-1
v_call: TRBV18
cdr3_aa: CASSPLGGTEAFF

j_call: TRBJ1-4
v_call: TRBV5-1
cdr3_aa: CASSFGQPNEKLFF

j_call: TRBJ1-1
v_call: TRBV6-6
cdr3_aa: CASSEGQHTEAFF

j_call: TRBJ2-2
v_call: TRBV7-2
cdr3_aa: CASSATGRVIGELFF

j_call: TRBJ1-5
v_call: TRBV30
cdr3_aa: CAWSQAGAGQNQPQHF

j_call: TRBJ1-1
v_call: TRBV11-3
cdr3_aa: CASSLVAGPTEAFF

j_call: TRBJ2-7
v_call: TRBV18
cdr3_aa: CASSPPPGGPSPYEQYF

j_call: TRBJ2-3
v_call: TRBV9
cdr3_aa: CASSVEDNLGTDTQYF

j_call: TRBJ1-2
v_call: TRBV7-2
cdr3_aa: CASSLEGSGGHGYTF

j_call: TRBJ2-3
v_call: TRBV10-1
cdr3_aa: CASSESRLAGSTDTQYF

j_call: TRBJ2-2
v_call: TRBV5-1
cdr3_aa: CASSWDRVDTGELFF

j_call: TRBJ1-5
v_call: TRBV6-5
cdr3_aa: CASSYAGSGQPQHF

j_call: TRBJ2-7
v_call: TRBV28
cdr3_aa: CASSSGTSGTYEQYF

j_call: TRBJ1-1
v_call: TRBV19
cdr3_aa: CANSGGQRNTEAFF

j_call: TRBJ2-1
v_call: TRBV6-4
cdr3_aa: CASSPTSRLSEQFF

j_call: TRBJ2-1
v_call: TRBV5-4
cdr3_aa: CASSLGHNEQFF

j_call: TRBJ2-5
v_call: TRBV7-2
cdr3_aa: CASSLSYVVETQYF

j_call: TRBJ2-1
v_call: TRBV7-9
cdr3_aa: CASSQTSSGVWHEQFF

j_call: TRBJ2-1
v_call: TRBV18
cdr3_aa: CASSPDRGNEQFF

j_call: TRBJ1-2
v_call: TRBV12-5
cdr3_aa: CASGLSVGSVDYGYTF

j_call: TRBJ1-1
v_call: TRBV7-3
cdr3_aa: CASSSDSGRTEAFF